This TCR beta chain was observed in a study of Graves' ophthalmopathy and Graves' hyperthyroidism. Overall study results and limits: In blood appeared most of the expanded thyroid clonotypes whose frequency exceeded 0.001. In separating ophthalmopathy from stable hyperthyroidism, a 13-signature model achieved 87.88% sensitivity and 81.08% specificity.

This clonotype was observed at least ten times. Its antigen is as yet unknown. Ineligible for inclusion were patients with other autoimmune diseases, uncontrolled infections, pregnancy or lactation. Amplification targeted the TCR beta CDR3 regions, with RNA transcripts as the source material. HTBI primers served in a first-round RT-PCR, which a second-round multiplex PCR followed. Using its own MiXCR run on the multiplex PCR reads, TCRdb lists one record per CDR3 protein. The table shows about 1.1 million distinct CDR3 sequences, with less than 45% occurring only once. Trimming cost V 5 bases and J 3 bases, with 17 bases left between them. Germline V gene sequence: CDR1 SGHVS, CDR2 FQNEAQ. The CDR3 is made up of 15 amino acids.

The receptor was isolated from an adult man with Graves' hyperthyroidism. This chain connects TRBV7-8 to TRBJ2-7; TRBD1 is a possible D gene (6 bases). The material sequenced was peripheral blood or thyroid tissue (not recorded which). The CDR3, as DNA: TGTGCCAGCAGCCTTCGCGACAGGACGAGCTACGAGCAGTACTTC. Amino acids: CASSLRDRTSYEQYF. Filled out from reference TRBV7-8 and TRBJ2-7, the complete variable domain reads GAGVSQSPRYKVAKRGQDVALRCDPISGHVSLFWYQQALGQGPEFLTYFQNEAQLDKSGLPSDRFFAERPEGSVSTLKIQRTQQEDSAVYLCASSLRDRTSYEQYFGPGTRLTVT.